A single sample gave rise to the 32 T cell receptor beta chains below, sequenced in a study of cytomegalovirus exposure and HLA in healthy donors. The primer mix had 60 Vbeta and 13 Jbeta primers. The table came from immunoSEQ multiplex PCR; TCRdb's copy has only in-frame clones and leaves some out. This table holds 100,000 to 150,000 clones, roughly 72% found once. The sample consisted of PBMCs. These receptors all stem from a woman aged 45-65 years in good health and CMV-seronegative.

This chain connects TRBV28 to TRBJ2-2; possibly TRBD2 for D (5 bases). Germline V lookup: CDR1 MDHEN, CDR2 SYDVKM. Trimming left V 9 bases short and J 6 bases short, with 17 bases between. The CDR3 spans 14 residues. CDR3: CARVTEGRSGELFF. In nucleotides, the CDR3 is TGTGCCAGGGTAACCGAGGGCAGGTCCGGGGAGCTGTTTTTT.

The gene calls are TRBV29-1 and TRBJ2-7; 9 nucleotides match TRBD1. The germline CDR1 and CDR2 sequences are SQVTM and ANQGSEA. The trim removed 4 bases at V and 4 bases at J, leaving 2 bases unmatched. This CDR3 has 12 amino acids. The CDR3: CSVVGQGYEQYF. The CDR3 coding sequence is TGCAGCGTTGTGGGACAGGGTTACGAGCAGTACTTC.

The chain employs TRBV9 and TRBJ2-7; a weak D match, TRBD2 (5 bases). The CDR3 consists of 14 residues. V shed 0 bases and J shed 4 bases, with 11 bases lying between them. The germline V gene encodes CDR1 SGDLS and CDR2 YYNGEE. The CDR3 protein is CASSVAPTSYEQYF. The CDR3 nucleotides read TGTGCCAGCAGCGTAGCTCCCACTAGTTACGAGCAGTACTTC.

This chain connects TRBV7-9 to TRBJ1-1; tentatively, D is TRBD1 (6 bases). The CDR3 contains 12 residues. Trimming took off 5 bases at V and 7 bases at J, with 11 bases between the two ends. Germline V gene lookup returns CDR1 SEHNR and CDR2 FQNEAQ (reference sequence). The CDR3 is CASSDTGIEAFF. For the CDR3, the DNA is TGTGCCAGCAGCGACACAGGGATTGAAGCTTTCTTT.

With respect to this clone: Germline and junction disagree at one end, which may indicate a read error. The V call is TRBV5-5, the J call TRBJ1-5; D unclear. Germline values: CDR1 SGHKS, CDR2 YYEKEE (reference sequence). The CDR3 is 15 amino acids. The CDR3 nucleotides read TGTGCCAGCAGCTTGGAGCTCATTAGCGATCAGCCCCAGCATTTT. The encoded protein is CASSLELISDQPQHF.

CDR3 protein: CASSPGQGHSDTQYF. Written as DNA, the CDR3 is TGCGCCAGCAGCCCCGGACAGGGACACTCAGATACGCAGTATTTT. The gene calls are TRBV4-3 and TRBJ2-3; 8 bases match TRBD1. Germline V lookup: CDR1 LGHNA, CDR2 YSLEER. The CDR3 consists of 15 residues. The J segment lost 4 bases and the V segment lost 4 bases, leaving 7 bases of the junction unmatched.

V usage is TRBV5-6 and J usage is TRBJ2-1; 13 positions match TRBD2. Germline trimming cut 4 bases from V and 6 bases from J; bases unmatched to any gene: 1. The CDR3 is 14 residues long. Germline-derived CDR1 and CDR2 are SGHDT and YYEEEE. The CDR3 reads CASSGLAGVNEQFF. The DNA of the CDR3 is TGTGCCAGCAGCGGACTAGCGGGAGTCAATGAGCAGTTCTTC.

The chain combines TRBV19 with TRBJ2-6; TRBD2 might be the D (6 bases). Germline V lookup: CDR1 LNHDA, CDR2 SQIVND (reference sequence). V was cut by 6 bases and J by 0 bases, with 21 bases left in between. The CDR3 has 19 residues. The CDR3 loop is CASRGFGGIPSSGANVLTF. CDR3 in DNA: TGTGCCAGTAGGGGGTTCGGGGGAATTCCCTCCTCTGGGGCCAACGTCCTGACTTTC.

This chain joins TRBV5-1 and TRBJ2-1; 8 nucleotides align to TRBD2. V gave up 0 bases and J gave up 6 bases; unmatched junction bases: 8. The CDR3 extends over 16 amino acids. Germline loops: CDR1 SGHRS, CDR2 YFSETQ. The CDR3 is CASSLVASGPINEQFF. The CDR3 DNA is TGCGCCAGCAGCTTGGTGGCTAGCGGGCCTATCAATGAGCAGTTCTTC.

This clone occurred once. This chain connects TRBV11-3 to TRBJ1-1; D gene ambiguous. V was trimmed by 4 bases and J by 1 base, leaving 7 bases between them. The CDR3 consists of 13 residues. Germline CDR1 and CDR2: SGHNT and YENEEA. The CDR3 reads CASSSVANTEAFF. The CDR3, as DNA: TGTGCCAGCAGCTCGGTTGCGAACACTGAAGCTTTCTTT.

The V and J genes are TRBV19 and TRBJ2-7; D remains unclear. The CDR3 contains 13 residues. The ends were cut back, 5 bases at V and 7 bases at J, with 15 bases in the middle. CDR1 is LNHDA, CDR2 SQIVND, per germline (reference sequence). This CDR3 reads CASSVTLAGEQYV. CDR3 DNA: TGTGCCAGTAGTGTAACTTTGGCCGGGGAGCAGTACGTC.

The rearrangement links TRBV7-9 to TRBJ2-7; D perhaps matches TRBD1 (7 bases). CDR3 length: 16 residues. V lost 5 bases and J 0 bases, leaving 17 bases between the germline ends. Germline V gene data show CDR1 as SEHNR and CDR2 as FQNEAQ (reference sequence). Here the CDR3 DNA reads TGTGCCAGCAGCCCAGACAGGGAGGCTCGCTCCTACGAGCAGTACTTC. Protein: CASSPDREARSYEQYF. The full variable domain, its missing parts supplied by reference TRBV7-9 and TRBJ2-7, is DTGVSQNPRHKITKRGQNVTFRCDPISEHNRLYWYRQTLGQGPEFLTYFQNEAQLEKSRLLSDRFSAERPKGSFSTLEIQRTEQGDSAMYLCASSPDREARSYEQYFGPGTRLTVT.

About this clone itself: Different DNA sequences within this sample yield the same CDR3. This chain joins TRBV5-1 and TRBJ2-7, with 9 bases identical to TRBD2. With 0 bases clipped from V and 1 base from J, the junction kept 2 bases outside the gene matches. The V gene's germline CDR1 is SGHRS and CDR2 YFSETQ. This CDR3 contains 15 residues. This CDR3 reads CASSLVAGGSYEQYF. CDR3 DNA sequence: TGCGCCAGCAGCTTGGTGGCGGGAGGGTCCTACGAGCAGTACTTC.

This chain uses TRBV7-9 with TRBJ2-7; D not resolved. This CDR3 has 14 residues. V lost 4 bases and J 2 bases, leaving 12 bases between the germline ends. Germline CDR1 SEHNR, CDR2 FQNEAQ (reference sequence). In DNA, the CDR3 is TGTGCCAGCAGCTACTCGCGACAACCCTACGAGCAGTACTTC. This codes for CASSYSRQPYEQYF.

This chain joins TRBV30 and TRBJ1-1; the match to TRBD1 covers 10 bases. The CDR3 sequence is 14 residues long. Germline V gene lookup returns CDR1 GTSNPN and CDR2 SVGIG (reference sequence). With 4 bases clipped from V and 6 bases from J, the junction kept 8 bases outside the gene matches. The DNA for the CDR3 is TGTGCCTGGAAGTTGACAGGGGGCTTGGCTGAAGCTTTCTTT. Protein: CAWKLTGGLAEAFF.

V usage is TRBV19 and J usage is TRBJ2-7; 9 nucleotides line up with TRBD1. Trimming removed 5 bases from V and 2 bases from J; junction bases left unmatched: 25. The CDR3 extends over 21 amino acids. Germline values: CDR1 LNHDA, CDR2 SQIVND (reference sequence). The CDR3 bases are TGTGCCAGTAGTCTTCAAGCCCGGGGACAGGGCACCGTGGTGGGGCCCTACGAGCAGTACTTC. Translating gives CASSLQARGQGTVVGPYEQYF.

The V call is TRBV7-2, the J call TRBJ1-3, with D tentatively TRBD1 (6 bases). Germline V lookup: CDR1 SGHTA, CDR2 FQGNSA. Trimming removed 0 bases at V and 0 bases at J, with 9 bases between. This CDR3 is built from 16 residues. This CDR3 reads CASSLAGASSGNTIYF. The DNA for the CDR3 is TGTGCCAGCAGCTTAGCGGGGGCCAGCTCTGGAAACACCATATATTTT.

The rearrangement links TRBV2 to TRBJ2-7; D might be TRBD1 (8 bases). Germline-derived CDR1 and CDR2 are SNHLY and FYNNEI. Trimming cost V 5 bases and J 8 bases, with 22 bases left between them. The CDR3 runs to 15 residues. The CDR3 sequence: CASSPGGTGSVKQYV. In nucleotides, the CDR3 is TGTGCCAGCAGTCCCGGGGGGACAGGTTCGGTCAAGCAGTACGTC.

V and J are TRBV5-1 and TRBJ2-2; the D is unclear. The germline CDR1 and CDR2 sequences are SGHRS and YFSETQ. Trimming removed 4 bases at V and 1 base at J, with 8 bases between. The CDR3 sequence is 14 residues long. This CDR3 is CASSAHMNTGELFF. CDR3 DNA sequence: TGCGCCAGCAGCGCCCACATGAACACCGGGGAGCTGTTTTTT.

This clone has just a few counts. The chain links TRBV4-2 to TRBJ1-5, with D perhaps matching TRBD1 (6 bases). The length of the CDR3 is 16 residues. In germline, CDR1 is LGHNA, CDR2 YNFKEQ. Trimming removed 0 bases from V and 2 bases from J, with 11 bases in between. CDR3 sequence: CASSQDGAGGNQPQHF. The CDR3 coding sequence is TGTGCCAGCAGCCAAGATGGGGCAGGGGGCAATCAGCCCCAGCATTTT.

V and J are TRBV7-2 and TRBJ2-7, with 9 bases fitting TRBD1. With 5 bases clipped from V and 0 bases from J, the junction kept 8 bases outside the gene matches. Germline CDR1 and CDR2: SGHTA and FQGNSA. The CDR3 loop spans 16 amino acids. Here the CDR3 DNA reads TGTGCCAGCAGCCGTAGGACAGGGGCGGGCTCCTACGAGCAGTACTTC. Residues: CASSRRTGAGSYEQYF.

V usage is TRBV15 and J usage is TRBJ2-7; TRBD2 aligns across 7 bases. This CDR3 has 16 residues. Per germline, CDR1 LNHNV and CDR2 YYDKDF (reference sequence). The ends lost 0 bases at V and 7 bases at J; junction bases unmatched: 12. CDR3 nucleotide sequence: TGTGCCACCAGCAGAGATCCCGGGGGACTACCGAGGGAGCAGTACTTC. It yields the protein CATSRDPGGLPREQYF.

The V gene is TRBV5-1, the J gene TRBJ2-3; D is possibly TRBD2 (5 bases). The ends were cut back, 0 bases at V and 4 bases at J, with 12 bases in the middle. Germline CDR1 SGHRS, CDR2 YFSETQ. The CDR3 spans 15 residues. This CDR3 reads CASSLEVGAPDTQYF. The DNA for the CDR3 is TGCGCCAGCAGCTTGGAAGTGGGAGCCCCAGATACGCAGTATTTT.

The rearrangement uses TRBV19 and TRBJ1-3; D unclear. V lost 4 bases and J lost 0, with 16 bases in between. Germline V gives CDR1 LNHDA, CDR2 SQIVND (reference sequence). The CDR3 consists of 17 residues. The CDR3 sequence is CASSKWADDSSGNTIYF. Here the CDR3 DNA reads TGTGCCAGTAGTAAGTGGGCAGATGATTCCTCTGGAAACACCATATATTTT.

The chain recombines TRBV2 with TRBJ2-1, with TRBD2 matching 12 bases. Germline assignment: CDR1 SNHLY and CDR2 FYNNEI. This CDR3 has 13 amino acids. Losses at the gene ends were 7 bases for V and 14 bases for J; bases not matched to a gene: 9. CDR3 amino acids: CASNAPSGREKFF. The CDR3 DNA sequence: TGTGCCAGCAACGCGCCTAGCGGGAGGGAGAAGTTCTTC.

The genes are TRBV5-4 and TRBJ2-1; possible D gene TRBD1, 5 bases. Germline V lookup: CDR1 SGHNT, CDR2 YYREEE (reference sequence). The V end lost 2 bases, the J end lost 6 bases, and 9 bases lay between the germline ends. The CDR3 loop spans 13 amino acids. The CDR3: CASSFGAVNEQFF. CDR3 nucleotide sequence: TGTGCCAGCAGCTTTGGGGCGGTCAATGAGCAGTTCTTC.

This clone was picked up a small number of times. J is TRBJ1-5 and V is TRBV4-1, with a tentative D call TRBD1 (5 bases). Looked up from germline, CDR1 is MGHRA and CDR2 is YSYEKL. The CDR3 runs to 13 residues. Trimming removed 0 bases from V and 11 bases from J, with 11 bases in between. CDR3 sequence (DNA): TGCGCCAGCAGCCAAGATTCAGGGCGGACCCAGCATTTT. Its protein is CASSQDSGRTQHF.

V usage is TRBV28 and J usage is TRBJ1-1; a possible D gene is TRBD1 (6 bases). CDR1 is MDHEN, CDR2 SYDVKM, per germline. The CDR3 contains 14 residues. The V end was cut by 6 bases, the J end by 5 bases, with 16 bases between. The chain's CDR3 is CASSPGHQITEAFF. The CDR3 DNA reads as TGTGCCAGCAGCCCGGGACATCAGATAACTGAAGCTTTCTTT.

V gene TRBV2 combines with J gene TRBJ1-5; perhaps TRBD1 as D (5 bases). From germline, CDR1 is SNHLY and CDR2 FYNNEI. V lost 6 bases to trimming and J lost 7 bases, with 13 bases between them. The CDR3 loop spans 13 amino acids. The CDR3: CASSPGLVQPQHF. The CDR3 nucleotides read TGTGCCAGCAGCCCGGGACTAGTACAGCCCCAGCATTTT. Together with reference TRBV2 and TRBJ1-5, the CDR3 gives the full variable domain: EPEVTQTPSHQVTQMGQEVILRCVPISNHLYFYWYRQILGQKVEFLVSFYNNEISEKSEIFDDQFSVERPDGSNFTLKIRSTKLEDSAMYFCASSPGLVQPQHFGDGTRLSIL.

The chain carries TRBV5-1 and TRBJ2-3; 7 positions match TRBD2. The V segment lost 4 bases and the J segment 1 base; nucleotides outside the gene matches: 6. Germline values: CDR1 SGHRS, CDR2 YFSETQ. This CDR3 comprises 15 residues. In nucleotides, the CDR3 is TGCGCCAGCAGCCCGGGACTACTCCGCACAGATACGCAGTATTTT. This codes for CASSPGLLRTDTQYF.

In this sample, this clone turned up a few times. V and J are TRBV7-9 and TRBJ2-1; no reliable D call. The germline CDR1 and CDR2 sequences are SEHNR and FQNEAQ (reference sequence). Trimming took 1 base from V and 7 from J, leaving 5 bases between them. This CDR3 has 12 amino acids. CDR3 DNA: TGTGCCAGCAGCTTAGTGTCAAATGAGCAGTTCTTC. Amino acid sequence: CASSLVSNEQFF.

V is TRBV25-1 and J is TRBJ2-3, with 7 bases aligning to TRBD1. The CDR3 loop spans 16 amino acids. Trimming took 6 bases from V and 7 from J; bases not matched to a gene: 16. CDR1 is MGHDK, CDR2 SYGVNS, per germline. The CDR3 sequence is CASRVDRTGGPNTQYF. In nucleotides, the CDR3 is TGTGCCAGCAGGGTGGACCGGACAGGAGGTCCCAATACGCAGTATTTT.